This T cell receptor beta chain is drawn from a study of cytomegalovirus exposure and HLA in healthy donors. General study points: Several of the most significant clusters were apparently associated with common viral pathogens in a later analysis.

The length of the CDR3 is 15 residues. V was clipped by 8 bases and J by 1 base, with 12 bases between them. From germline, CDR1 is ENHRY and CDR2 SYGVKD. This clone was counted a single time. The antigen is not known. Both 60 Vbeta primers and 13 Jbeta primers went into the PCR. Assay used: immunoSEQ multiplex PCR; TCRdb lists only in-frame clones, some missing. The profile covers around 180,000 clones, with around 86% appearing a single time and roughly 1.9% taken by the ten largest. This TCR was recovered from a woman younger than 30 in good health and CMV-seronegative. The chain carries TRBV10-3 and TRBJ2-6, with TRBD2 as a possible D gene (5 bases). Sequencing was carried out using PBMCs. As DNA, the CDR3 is TGTGCCATCTTTGATTCGGGGTCTGGGGCCAACGTCCTGACTTTC. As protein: CAIFDSGSGANVLTF.